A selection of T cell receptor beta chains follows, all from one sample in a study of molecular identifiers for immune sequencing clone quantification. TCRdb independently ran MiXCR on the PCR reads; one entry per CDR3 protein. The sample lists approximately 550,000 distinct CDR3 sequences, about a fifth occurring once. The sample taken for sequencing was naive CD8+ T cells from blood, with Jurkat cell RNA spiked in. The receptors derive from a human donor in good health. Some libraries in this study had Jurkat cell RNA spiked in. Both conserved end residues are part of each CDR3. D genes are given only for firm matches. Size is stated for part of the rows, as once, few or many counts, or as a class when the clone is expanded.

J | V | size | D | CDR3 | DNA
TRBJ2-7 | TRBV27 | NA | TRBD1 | CASSQTGLYERYF | TGTGCCAGCAGCCAGACAGGGTTATACGAGCGGTACTTC
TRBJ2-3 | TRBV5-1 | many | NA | CASSLEGLNTDTQYF | TGCGCCAGCAGCTTGGAGGGACTGAACACAGATACGCAGTATTTT
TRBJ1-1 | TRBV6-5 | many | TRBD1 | CASSSGTGVNMNTEAFF | TGTGCCAGCAGTTCCGGGACAGGGGTGAACATGAACACTGAAGCTTTCTTT
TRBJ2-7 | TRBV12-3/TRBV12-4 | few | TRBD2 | CASRGLAETLYEQYF | TGTGCCAGCAGAGGACTAGCGGAGACCCTCTACGAGCAGTACTTC
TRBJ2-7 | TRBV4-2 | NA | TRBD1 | CASSLDTGQGPYEQYF | TGTGCCAGCAGCCTTGACACAGGACAGGGGCCCTACGAGCAGTACTTC
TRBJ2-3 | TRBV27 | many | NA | CASSPEGVWGTDTQYF | TGTGCCAGCAGTCCAGAGGGGGTCTGGGGCACAGATACGCAGTATTTT
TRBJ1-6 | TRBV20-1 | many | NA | CSARGAPLGSPLHF | TGCAGTGCTAGAGGGGCTCCTCTCGGTTCACCCCTCCACTTT
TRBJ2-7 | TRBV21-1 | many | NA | CASSKALAGWSYEQYF | TGTGCCAGCAGCAAAGCACTAGCGGGATGGTCCTACGAGCAGTACTTC
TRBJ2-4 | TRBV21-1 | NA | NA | CASSTSTSGRAGSKNIQYF | TGTGCCAGCAGCACCTCTACTAGCGGGAGGGCCGGATCCAAAAACATTCAGTACTTC
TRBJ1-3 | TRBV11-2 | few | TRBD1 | CASSQTGQVGTGGSGNTIYF | TGTGCCAGCAGCCAGACCGGACAAGTGGGGACAGGGGGCTCTGGAAACACCATATATTTT
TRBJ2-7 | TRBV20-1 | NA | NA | CSARVAREPSSYEQYF | TGCAGTGCTAGAGTCGCCAGGGAACCTTCATCCTACGAGCAGTACTTC
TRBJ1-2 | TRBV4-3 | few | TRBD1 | CASSQDTQGAGPYYGYTF | TGCGCCAGCAGCCAAGATACCCAGGGGGCCGGTCCTTACTATGGCTACACCTTC
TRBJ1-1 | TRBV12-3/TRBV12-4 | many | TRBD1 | CASSRTGGYTEAFF | TGTGCCAGCAGTCGGACAGGGGGCTACACTGAAGCTTTCTTT
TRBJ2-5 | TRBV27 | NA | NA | CASSPRQARETQYF | TGTGCCAGCAGTCCAAGACAGGCTCGAGAGACCCAGTACTTC
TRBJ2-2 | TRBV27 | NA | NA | CASSLTGHTGELFF | TGTGCCAGCAGTTTAACCGGGCACACCGGGGAGCTGTTTTTT
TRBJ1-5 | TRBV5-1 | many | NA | CASSPRGGGGQPQHF | TGCGCCAGCAGCCCCCGAGGGGGAGGGGGTCAGCCCCAGCATTTT
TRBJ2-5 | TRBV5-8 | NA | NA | CASSLEGRQKETQYF | TGTGCCAGCAGCTTGGAGGGACGACAAAAAGAGACCCAGTACTTC
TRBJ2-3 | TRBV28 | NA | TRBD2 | CASNFQPAGDGADTQYF | TGTGCCAGCAATTTTCAGCCAGCGGGAGATGGTGCAGATACGCAGTATTTT
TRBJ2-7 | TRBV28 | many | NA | CASSPSGPSDEQYF | TGTGCCAGCAGCCCATCCGGACCCTCGGACGAGCAGTACTTC
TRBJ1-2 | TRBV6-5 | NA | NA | CASMISSVDYGYTF | TGTGCCAGCATGATCTCATCCGTGGACTATGGCTACACCTTC